Listed here are 30 T cell receptor beta chains from one sample, sequenced in a study of T-cell reconstitution after alpha-beta-depleted transplantation in children. During its preparation, the TCRbeta library received unique molecular identifiers. TCRdb re-called the PCR reads through MiXCR, storing one row per CDR3 protein. This sample has about 580,000 distinct CDR3 sequences, with 23% found just once. Source: PBMCs, mostly from graft donor cells, taken 360 days after TCRalphabeta/CD19-depleted stem cell transplant. The receptor set was obtained from a boy under three years old who had a stem cell transplant for acute myeloid leukemia, so the T cells may come from the graft donor.

The chain links TRBV11-3 to TRBJ2-3, with D perhaps assigned TRBD1 or TRBD2 (5 bases each). In germline, CDR1 is SGHNT, CDR2 YENEEA. This CDR3 region has 17 residues. V gave up 5 bases and J gave up 2 bases, with 20 bases separating them. CDR3 residues: CASSHRPGTDLTDTQYF. The CDR3 coding sequence is TGTGCCAGCAGCCACCGGCCTGGGACGGACCTCACAGATACGCAGTATTTT.

This clonotype has more than one count but fewer than ten. Written as DNA, the CDR3 is TGTGCCAGCAGCCCGGAGGGGCTCAATCAGCCCCAGCATTTT. The encoded protein is CASSPEGLNQPQHF. The chain is built from TRBV12-3 or TRBV12-4 and TRBJ1-5; weak D call: TRBD1 (5 bases). The CDR3 length is 14 residues. The germline V and J ends were trimmed by 6 bases and 3 bases, with 12 bases remaining between them.

The table lists this clonotype with many counts. This chain joins TRBV12-3 or TRBV12-4 and TRBJ2-2; no definite D call. Trimming took 5 bases from V and 7 from J, leaving 2 bases between them. This CDR3 has 10 residues. CDR3 DNA sequence: TGTGCCAGCAGTCTCGGGGAGCTGTTTTTT. As protein: CASSLGELFF.

The CDR3 protein is CASSPDRTPYNEQFF. The CDR3 DNA sequence: TGTGCCAGCAGCCCGGACAGGACGCCCTACAATGAGCAGTTCTTC. The chain links TRBV7-9 to TRBJ2-1, with 7 bases fitting TRBD1. Germline V CDR1 and CDR2: SEHNR, FQNEAQ (reference sequence). This CDR3 comprises 15 residues. Germline trimming cut 5 bases from V and 2 bases from J; bases unmatched to any gene: 6.

This clonotype was recorded at least ten times. V and J are TRBV12-3 or TRBV12-4 and TRBJ2-3, with TRBD2 matching 8 bases. V lost 5 bases, J lost 1 base, and 5 bases stayed unmatched. The CDR3 covers 15 residues. CDR3 DNA sequence: TGTGCCAGCAGTGCGGGGGGCCGCGGCACAGATACGCAGTATTTT. Its protein product is CASSAGGRGTDTQYF.

This clonotype was counted only a few times. This chain connects TRBV4-3 to TRBJ2-7; D call uncertain. Germline values: CDR1 LGHNA, CDR2 YSLEER. There are 13 residues in the CDR3. The V gene lost 5 bases and the J gene lost 5 bases, with 13 bases spanning the gap. In nucleotides, the CDR3 is TGCGCCAGCAGCGGCATTCTGTCCCACGAGCAGTACTTC. Residues: CASSGILSHEQYF.

This clonotype has a count of ten or more. The CDR3 here is CASSLQASGNTIYF. CDR3 DNA sequence: TGTGCCAGCAGTTTACAGGCCTCTGGAAACACCATATATTTT. The chain is built from TRBV28 and TRBJ1-3; D is undetermined. V was cut by 2 bases and J by 0 bases, with 5 bases left in between. Germline CDR1 and CDR2: MDHEN and SYDVKM. This CDR3 comprises 14 residues.

This clonotype was observed at least ten times. The V and J genes are TRBV12-3 or TRBV12-4 and TRBJ2-1; D is uncertain. V lost 7 bases and J lost 5, with 9 bases in between. The length of the CDR3 is 12 residues. CDR3 DNA sequence: TGTGCCAGCACCGACACCCACAATGAGCAGTTCTTC. It encodes CASTDTHNEQFF.

The chain recombines TRBV20-1 with TRBJ2-5, with a tentative D call TRBD1 (6 bases). CDR3 length equals 14 residues. V shed 6 bases and J shed 3 bases, with 17 bases lying between them. Germline V gene lookup returns CDR1 DFQATT and CDR2 SNEGSKA (reference sequence). CDR3 sequence (DNA): TGCAGTGCGCGTCCGGGACACCTTAAAGAGACCCAGTACTTC. Translated, it gives CSARPGHLKETQYF.

This clonotype was seen just once. The V gene is TRBV29-1, the J gene TRBJ1-4; tentatively, D is TRBD1 (5 bases). The germline V and J ends were trimmed by 4 bases and 0 bases, with 9 bases remaining between them. This CDR3 has 14 residues. CDR1 and CDR2 from the germline V gene are SQVTM and ANQGSEA. Here the CDR3 DNA reads TGCAGCGTTGGCGGGACTGCAACTAATGAAAAACTGTTTTTT. Its protein product is CSVGGTATNEKLFF.

A few counts support this clonotype. This chain joins TRBV29-1 and TRBJ1-1; no clear D. CDR1 and CDR2 from the germline V gene are SQVTM and ANQGSEA. The CDR3 contains 14 residues. With 1 base removed from V and 1 base from J, the gap between germline ends came to 10 bases. The CDR3 protein is CSVEGRQANTEAFF. CDR3 bases: TGCAGCGTTGAAGGGAGACAAGCGAACACTGAAGCTTTCTTT.

V and J are TRBV20-1 and TRBJ1-3; D is perhaps TRBD1 (6 bases). V was pared by 1 base and J by 0 bases, with 10 bases between. This CDR3 region has 15 residues. Looked up from germline, CDR1 is DFQATT and CDR2 is SNEGSKA (reference sequence). Here the CDR3 reads CSARGGDTSGNTIYF. The CDR3 coding sequence is TGCAGTGCTAGAGGTGGGGACACCTCTGGAAACACCATATATTTT.

There are many counts of this clonotype. The rearrangement links TRBV21-1 to TRBJ1-1; TRBD1, the table's D call, was not compared with the DNA. TRBV21-1 is designated a pseudogene. The CDR3 has 15 residues. CDR3 bases: TGTGCCAGCAGCCCCCCGGTGAGGGGGCAGACTGAAGCTTTCTTT. Amino acids: CASSPPVRGQTEAFF.

The rearrangement uses TRBV6-1 and TRBJ2-1; the match to TRBD2 covers 8 bases. V lost 4 bases, J lost 1 base, and 9 bases stayed unmatched. CDR1 is MNHNS, CDR2 SASEGT, per germline. The CDR3 is 17 residues long. CDR3 DNA: TGTGCCAGCAGTGCCCTCCAGAGCGGGGGTTCCTACAATGAGCAGTTCTTC. As protein: CASSALQSGGSYNEQFF.

The rearrangement uses TRBV15 and TRBJ2-5; D uncertain. Germline CDR1 and CDR2: LNHNV and YYDKDF (reference sequence). The V end lost 5 bases, the J end lost 0 bases, and 10 bases lay between the germline ends. The CDR3 totals 14 residues. The CDR3 nucleotides are TGTGCCACCAGCGCGGTGTCGTACCAAGAGACCCAGTACTTC. This sequence encodes CATSAVSYQETQYF.

This clonotype was detected only a few times. This chain uses TRBV20-1 with TRBJ2-1, with 8 bases aligning to TRBD1. CDR3 size: 14 residues. V lost 6 bases and J lost 6; bases outside the gene matches: 10. Germline V lookup: CDR1 DFQATT, CDR2 SNEGSKA (reference sequence). The CDR3 nucleotides read TGCAGTGCACTTCAGGGGGCTGGGGCCAATGAGCAGTTCTTC. Amino acids: CSALQGAGANEQFF.

In its sample, this clonotype was seen a few times. V and J are TRBV18 and TRBJ2-7; D remains ambiguous. Germline loops: CDR1 KGHSH, CDR2 LQKENI. CDR3 length: 15 residues. With 0 bases removed from V and 4 bases from J, the gap between germline ends came to 13 bases. The CDR3 nucleotides are TGTGCCAGCTCACCACCGCGCAAGGCATCGTACGAGCAGTACTTC. This codes for CASSPPRKASYEQYF.

The chain has TRBV6-2 or TRBV6-3 and TRBJ1-1, with D tentatively TRBD1 (6 bases). The length of the CDR3 is 14 residues. Trimming took off 5 bases at V and 10 bases at J, with 20 bases between the two ends. Germline V gene sequence: CDR1 MNHEY, CDR2 SVGEGT. The CDR3 region is CASSDTTGGRVAFF. CDR3 in DNA: TGTGCCAGCAGTGACACGACCGGGGGGCGAGTAGCTTTCTTT.

The chain joins TRBV6-1 to TRBJ2-7; TRBD1 agrees at 9 bases. Germline loops: CDR1 MNHNS, CDR2 SASEGT. Germline trimming cut 5 bases from V and 2 bases from J; bases unmatched to any gene: 7. The CDR3 spans 15 residues. This CDR3 is CASSTPDRGTYEQYV. The DNA for the CDR3 is TGTGCCAGCAGTACCCCGGACAGGGGAACCTACGAGCAGTACGTC.

The table lists this clonotype with many counts. The V call is TRBV30, the J call TRBJ2-1; D gene unclear. The CDR3 length is 11 residues. Germline V gene lookup returns CDR1 GTSNPN and CDR2 SVGIG (reference sequence). Trimming shortened V by 6 bases and J by 3 bases, and 6 bases separated the two germline ends. CDR3 in amino acids: CACGIYNEQFF. The CDR3 coding sequence is TGTGCCTGTGGGATCTACAATGAGCAGTTCTTC.

This clonotype was picked up a small number of times. The V and J genes are TRBV5-1 and TRBJ2-1; possible D gene TRBD2, 6 bases. Between the trimmed V and J ends, which lost 5 bases and 8 bases, there was a span of 20 bases. Germline-derived CDR1 and CDR2 are SGHRS and YFSETQ. The CDR3 extends over 15 amino acids. This CDR3 is CASSPRLDSVDEQFF. CDR3 bases: TGCGCCAGCAGTCCCCGACTAGACTCGGTTGATGAGCAGTTCTTC.

V gene TRBV7-2 combines with J gene TRBJ2-5; D is perhaps TRBD1 (7 bases). Germline V lookup: CDR1 SGHTA, CDR2 FQGNSA. Trimming took 0 bases from V and 9 from J, leaving 14 bases between them. The CDR3 sequence is 14 residues long. Here the CDR3 reads CASSLAQGGASQYF. The CDR3, as DNA: TGTGCCAGCAGCTTAGCGCAGGGGGGCGCGTCCCAGTACTTC. The full variable domain, with the rest looked up from reference TRBV7-2 and TRBJ2-5, is GAGVSQSPSNKVTEKGKDVELRCDPISGHTALYWYRQSLGQGLEFLIYFQGNSAPDKSGLPSDRFSAERTGGSVSTLTIQRTQQEDSAVYLCASSLAQGGASQYFGPGTRLLVL.

This clonotype showed up many times. The CDR3 DNA sequence: TGTGCCACCAGCAGAGACCGATCTGGGGCCAACGTCCTGACTTTC. Protein sequence: CATSRDRSGANVLTF. The chain combines TRBV15 with TRBJ2-6, with unresolved D. Germline-derived CDR1 and CDR2 are LNHNV and YYDKDF (reference sequence). The CDR3 contains 15 residues. V lost 0 bases to trimming and J lost 1 base, with 4 bases between them. Combining the CDR3 with reference TRBV15 and TRBJ2-6 gives the whole variable domain DAMVIQNPRYQVTQFGKPVTLSCSQTLNHNVMYWYQQKSSQAPKLLFHYYDKDFNNEADTPDNFQSRRPNTSFCFLDIRSPGLGDTAMYLCATSRDRSGANVLTFGAGSRLTVL.

This clonotype was counted only a few times. The chain is built from TRBV6-2 or TRBV6-3 and TRBJ2-1; D is perhaps TRBD2 (6 bases). V gave up 2 bases and J gave up 12 bases, with 29 bases separating them. Germline CDR1 and CDR2: MNHEY and SVGEGT. The CDR3 consists of 18 residues. The CDR3 bases are TGTGCCAGCAGTTACCTTCCCGCCCTTGGGAGGTCCGGGCAAGGGCAGTTCTTC. Its translation is CASSYLPALGRSGQGQFF.

This clonotype has just one count. The chain joins TRBV9 to TRBJ2-6; D unresolved. This CDR3 region has 16 residues. The V gene's germline CDR1 is SGDLS and CDR2 YYNGEE. Trimming removed 0 bases at V and 0 bases at J, with 7 bases between. This CDR3 is CASSVGPTSGANVLTF. In DNA form, the CDR3 reads TGTGCCAGCAGCGTAGGACCTACCTCTGGGGCCAACGTCCTGACTTTC.

Only a few counts were recorded for this clonotype. The chain is built from TRBV7-9 and TRBJ1-2; the match to TRBD1 covers 8 bases. Per germline, CDR1 SEHNR and CDR2 FQNEAQ (reference sequence). V lost 3 bases and J lost 4; bases outside the gene matches: 7. The CDR3 runs 15 residues. The CDR3 DNA is TGTGCCAGCAGCTTCTCCAGGGGGCTGAGCTATGGCTACACCTTC. Translation: CASSFSRGLSYGYTF.

This chain links TRBV7-9 with TRBJ2-1; D is perhaps TRBD1 or TRBD2 (6 bases each). V gave up 4 bases and J gave up 6 bases, with 13 bases separating them. In germline, CDR1 is SEHNR, CDR2 FQNEAQ (reference sequence). The CDR3 consists of 14 residues. The CDR3 spells CASSSGAGINEQFF. CDR3 DNA sequence: TGTGCCAGCAGCTCGGGGGCCGGTATCAATGAGCAGTTCTTC.

This clonotype was observed a handful of times. CDR3 sequence (DNA): TGTGCCAGCAGTCTAATAGCGGGGGTCACAGATACGCAGTATTTT. This encodes CASSLIAGVTDTQYF. The chain employs TRBV12-3 or TRBV12-4 and TRBJ2-3; 9 nucleotides agree with TRBD2. This CDR3 is 15 amino acids long. The J segment lost 2 bases and the V segment lost 5 bases, leaving 5 bases of the junction unmatched.

The CDR3 sequence is CATAGTRNARGELFF. The CDR3, as DNA: TGTGCCACGGCCGGGACTAGGAATGCGAGGGGGGAGCTGTTTTTT. V gene TRBV7-2 combines with J gene TRBJ2-2, with 8 nucleotides matching TRBD2. Germline values: CDR1 SGHTA, CDR2 FQGNSA. The ends lost 10 bases at V and 8 bases at J; junction bases unmatched: 15. There are 15 residues in the CDR3.

This sequence joins TRBV5-1 and TRBJ2-2; tentative D call: TRBD1 (5 bases). CDR3 length: 19 amino acids. The germline V gene encodes CDR1 SGHRS and CDR2 YFSETQ. Trimming removed 4 bases at V and 1 base at J, with 23 bases between. CDR3 DNA sequence: TGCGCCAGCAGCCCTAGGACACTTAATAGCCTAAAGAACACCGGGGAGCTGTTTTTT. Encoded protein: CASSPRTLNSLKNTGELFF.